A selection of T cell receptor beta chains follows, all from one sample in a study of breast tumors, draining lymph nodes, adjacent tissues. One entry per CDR3 protein, called by TCRdb with MiXCR from the multiplex PCR reads. Of under 250,000 distinct CDR3 sequences in the sample, about 34% were seen once. Sequencing input: axillary lymph node tissue. These receptors all stem from a female donor with breast cancer. Some clones in this sample may be carry-over from other donors' samples. CDR3s include the opening cysteine and the closing phenylalanine or tryptophan. Fields, in order: J gene, V gene, D gene, CDR3 protein. D genes are given only for firm matches.

J: TRBJ1-1; V: TRBV3-1; D: -; CDR3: CASSQDQGRVPEAFF
J: TRBJ1-1; V: TRBV15; D: TRBD1; CDR3: CATSRDLGTGEAFF
J: TRBJ2-3; V: TRBV19; D: TRBD2; CDR3: CASRPGGSGRGTQYF
J: TRBJ1-5; V: TRBV7-8; D: -; CDR3: CASSPGHWDQPQHF
J: TRBJ2-7; V: TRBV20-1; D: TRBD2; CDR3: CSASSGSGWEQYF
J: TRBJ2-5; V: TRBV20-1; D: TRBD2; CDR3: CSASRGGETQYF
J: TRBJ2-5; V: TRBV18; D: -; CDR3: CASSPQWGKETQYF
J: TRBJ1-1; V: TRBV29-1; D: -; CDR3: CSVIPLGQPNTEAFF
J: TRBJ1-2; V: TRBV20-1; D: TRBD1; CDR3: CSASRTGLWSDGYTF
J: TRBJ1-5; V: TRBV6-6; D: TRBD1; CDR3: CASRPTGGAFQPQHF
J: TRBJ2-5; V: TRBV6-6; D: -; CDR3: CASSHRAGYAEAQYF
J: TRBJ2-7; V: TRBV20-1; D: -; CDR3: CSAQESGSGPGWTYERYF
J: TRBJ1-5; V: TRBV24-1; D: -; CDR3: CAASSLDADQPQHF
J: TRBJ1-4; V: TRBV2; D: -; CDR3: CASTGGLSEKLFF
J: TRBJ2-1; V: TRBV6-1; D: TRBD2; CDR3: CASSELAGGSYNEQFF
J: TRBJ2-7; V: TRBV10-3; D: -; CDR3: CAISESGSNYEQYF
J: TRBJ2-7; V: TRBV11-2; D: -; CDR3: CASSLEGEEVEQYF
J: TRBJ2-1; V: TRBV19; D: -; CDR3: CASSILGSGSYNEQFF
J: TRBJ2-7; V: TRBV29-1; D: TRBD2; CDR3: CSVAHLPREGPSYEQYF
J: -; V: TRBV20-1; D: TRBD1; CDR3: CSARSRDRIFGEAFF
J: TRBJ2-6; V: TRBV12-3/TRBV12-4; D: TRBD1; CDR3: CASRTLTGVGANVLTF
J: TRBJ2-1; V: TRBV29-1; D: TRBD2; CDR3: CSVVGTSGYNEQFF
J: TRBJ2-7; V: TRBV20-1; D: TRBD2; CDR3: CSARRLGLAGGYEQYF
J: TRBJ2-7; V: TRBV3-1; D: -; CDR3: CASSQGFASYEQYF
J: TRBJ2-2; V: TRBV3-1; D: TRBD2; CDR3: CASSQDTSGGIIDTGELFF
J: TRBJ2-1; V: TRBV6-5; D: -; CDR3: CASSRGKDSFAYNEQFF
J: TRBJ1-4; V: TRBV5-1; D: -; CDR3: CASSRGPINEKLFF
J: TRBJ2-7; V: TRBV3-1; D: -; CDR3: CASGRTAFYEQYF
J: TRBJ2-3; V: TRBV5-1; D: -; CDR3: CASRRMDTQYF
J: TRBJ1-4; V: TRBV3-1; D: -; CDR3: CASSQGGAKLFF
J: TRBJ1-5; V: TRBV7-9; D: -; CDR3: CASSLQGDQPQHF